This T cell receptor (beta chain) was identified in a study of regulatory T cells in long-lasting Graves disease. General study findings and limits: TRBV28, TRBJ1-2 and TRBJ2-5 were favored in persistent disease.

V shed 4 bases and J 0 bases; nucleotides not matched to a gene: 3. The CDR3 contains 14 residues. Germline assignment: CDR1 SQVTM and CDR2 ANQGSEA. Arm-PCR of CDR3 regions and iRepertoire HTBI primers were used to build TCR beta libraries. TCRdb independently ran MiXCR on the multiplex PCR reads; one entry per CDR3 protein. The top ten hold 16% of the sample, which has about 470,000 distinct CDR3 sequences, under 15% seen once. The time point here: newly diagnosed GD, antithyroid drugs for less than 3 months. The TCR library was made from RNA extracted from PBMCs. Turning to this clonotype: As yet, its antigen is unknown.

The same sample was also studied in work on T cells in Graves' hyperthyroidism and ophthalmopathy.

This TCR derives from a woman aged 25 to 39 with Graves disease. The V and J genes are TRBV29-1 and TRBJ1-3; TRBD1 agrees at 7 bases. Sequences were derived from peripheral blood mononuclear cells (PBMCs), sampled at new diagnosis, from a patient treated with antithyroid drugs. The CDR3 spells CSVGGQNSGNTIYF. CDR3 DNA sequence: TGCAGCGTTGGGGGACAGAACTCTGGAAACACCATATATTTT.